This T cell receptor (beta chain) originates from a study of vaccination and CD4 T cells after COVID-19. Across the whole study: The peptides that stimulated the cells were overlapping spike peptides from SARS-CoV-2, HCoV-NL63, HCoV-OC43 and HCoV-229E. Cultures acting as controls obtained a CEFX pool, an HIV-1 Nef pool, or no peptide. Whole-study results and caveats: Convalescent patients showed a median around 90% of reactive clones that were seen only post-vaccination.

Treatment given: approximately nine-day PBMC culture with coronavirus spike peptide pools or control peptides (ViraFEST assay). V was pared by 5 bases and J by 6 bases, with 7 bases of the junction left unmatched. The CDR3 is 14 amino acids. Germline V gene data show CDR1 as MNHNS and CDR2 as SASEGT. Cultured CD4+ T cell DNA underwent sequencing with the Oncomine TCR Beta short-read assay. TCRdb ran MiXCR on the PCR reads and lists one entry per CDR3 protein. The sample has approximately 3,200 distinct CDR3 sequences; about 25% are singletons. Of note for this clonotype: Its specificity is not known.

The clonotype originates from a human donor who had recovered from COVID-19. Sequenced material: CD4+ T cells from blood, cultured in vitro, taken after SARS-CoV-2 vaccination. This chain uses TRBV6-1 with TRBJ2-3, with 8 bases lining up with TRBD1. This CDR3 reads CASSRGQGHDTQYF. The CDR3 DNA reads as TGTGCCAGCAGTAGAGGACAGGGTCACGATACGCAGTATTTT.